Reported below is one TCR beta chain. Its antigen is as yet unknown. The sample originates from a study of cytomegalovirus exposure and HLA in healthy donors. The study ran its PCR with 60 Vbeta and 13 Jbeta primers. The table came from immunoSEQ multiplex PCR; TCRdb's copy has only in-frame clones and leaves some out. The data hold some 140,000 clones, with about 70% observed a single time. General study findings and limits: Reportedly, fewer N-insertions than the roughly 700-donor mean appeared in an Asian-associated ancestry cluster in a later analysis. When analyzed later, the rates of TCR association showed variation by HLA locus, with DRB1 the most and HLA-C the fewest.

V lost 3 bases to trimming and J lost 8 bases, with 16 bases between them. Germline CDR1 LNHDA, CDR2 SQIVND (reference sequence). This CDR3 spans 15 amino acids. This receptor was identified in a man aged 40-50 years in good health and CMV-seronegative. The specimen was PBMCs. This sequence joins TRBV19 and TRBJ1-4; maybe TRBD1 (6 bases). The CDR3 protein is CASSITHGQWEKLFF. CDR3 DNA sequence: TGTGCCAGTAGTATCACCCACGGACAGTGGGAAAAACTGTTTTTT.